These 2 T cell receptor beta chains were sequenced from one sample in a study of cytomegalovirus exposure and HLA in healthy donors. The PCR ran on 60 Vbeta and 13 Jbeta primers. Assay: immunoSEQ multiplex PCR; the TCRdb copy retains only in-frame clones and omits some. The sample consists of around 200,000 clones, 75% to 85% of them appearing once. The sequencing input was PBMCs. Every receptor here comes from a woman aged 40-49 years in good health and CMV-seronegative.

The DNA for the CDR3 is TGTGCCAGCACTTCGGGACTAGGCCCTACCCATGAGCAGTTCTTC. This translates into CASTSGLGPTHEQFF. This chain connects TRBV2 to TRBJ2-1; 8 bases line up with TRBD2. Germline CDR1 reads SNHLY; CDR2 reads FYNNEI. V shed 7 bases and J 8 bases; nucleotides not matched to a gene: 13. The CDR3 runs 15 residues.

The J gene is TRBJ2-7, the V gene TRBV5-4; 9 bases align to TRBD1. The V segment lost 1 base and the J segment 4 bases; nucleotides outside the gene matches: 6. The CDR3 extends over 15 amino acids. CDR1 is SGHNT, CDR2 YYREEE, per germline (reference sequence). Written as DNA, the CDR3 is TGTGCCAGCAGCTTGCATTGGACAGGGGAGTACGAGCAGTACTTC. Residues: CASSLHWTGEYEQYF.